This entry lists 2 T cell receptor beta chains sequenced from one sample in a study of long-term antiretroviral therapy in people with HIV. Researchers ran immunoSEQ v3.0 at survey level. The table came from immunoSEQ multiplex PCR; TCRdb's copy has only in-frame clones and leaves some out. The sample carries some 36,000 clones, about 85% recorded once. The sequences come from unsorted PBMCs, collected just over 2.7 years before starting antiretroviral therapy. Receptor source: a woman in her 30s with HIV.

The chain carries TRBV2 and TRBJ1-1; D may be TRBD1 (6 bases). This CDR3 is built from 14 residues. V shed 4 bases and J shed 2 bases, with 11 bases lying between them. Per germline, CDR1 SNHLY and CDR2 FYNNEI. The CDR3: CASSAGTRNTEAFF. Here the CDR3 DNA reads TGTGCCAGCAGTGCCGGGACACGTAACACTGAAGCTTTCTTT.

The rearrangement joins TRBV9 to TRBJ2-1; 9 bases are shared with TRBD1. Germline trimming cut 2 bases from V and 4 bases from J; bases unmatched to any gene: 4. There are 15 residues in the CDR3. Germline V gives CDR1 SGDLS, CDR2 YYNGEE. The CDR3 DNA follows: TGTGCCAGCAGCGTCACCGGGACAGGGTACAATGAGCAGTTCTTC. Translating gives CASSVTGTGYNEQFF.